These 13 T cell receptor beta chains were all obtained from the same sample, sequenced in a study of blood T cell repertoires in COVID-19. Profiled with immunoSEQ multiplex PCR; TCRdb holds only in-frame clones, not every one. This table has 150,000 to 200,000 clones, about 91% appearing once. The sequencing input was peripheral blood. The receptors come from a woman aged 25 to 39 with acute or convalescent COVID-19.

The chain combines TRBV19 with TRBJ1-5, with D perhaps matching TRBD1 (5 bases). CDR1 is LNHDA and CDR2 is SQIVND in the germline V gene (reference sequence). The CDR3 has 17 amino acids. The germline V and J ends were trimmed by 6 bases and 0 bases, with 18 bases remaining between them. The CDR3 sequence: CASSGSLGGYSNQPQHF. The CDR3 coding sequence is TGTGCCAGTAGCGGGTCGCTGGGGGGATATAGCAATCAGCCCCAGCATTTT.

The chain carries TRBV6-5 and TRBJ1-5; possibly TRBD1 for D (5 bases). The ends were cut back, 6 bases at V and 5 bases at J, with 8 bases in the middle. From germline, CDR1 is MNHEY and CDR2 SVGAGI. The CDR3 covers 12 residues. CDR3 DNA sequence: TGTGCCAGCAGCAGGGTGGATCAGCCCCAGCATTTT. The encoded protein is CASSRVDQPQHF.

The chain links TRBV7-9 to TRBJ2-1; no clear D gene. Germline CDR1 is SEHNR and CDR2 is FQNEAQ (reference sequence). CDR3 length: 12 residues. The V end was cut by 3 bases, the J end by 6 bases, with 6 bases between. CDR3 sequence reads: CASSFRGNEQFF. The CDR3 DNA is TGTGCCAGCAGCTTTCGCGGCAATGAGCAGTTCTTC.

The gene calls are TRBV9 and TRBJ2-7; D is uncertain. V lost 7 bases and J lost 0, with 8 bases in between. The CDR3 is 12 amino acids. CDR1 is SGDLS and CDR2 is YYNGEE in the germline V gene. The chain's CDR3 is CASSRYSYEQYF. The CDR3 DNA sequence: TGTGCCAGCTCGCGATACTCCTACGAGCAGTACTTC.

This chain uses TRBV11-2 with TRBJ1-2, with D possibly matching TRBD1 (5 bases). Trimming shortened V by 4 bases and J by 6 bases, and 9 bases separated the two germline ends. Looked up from germline, CDR1 is SGHAT and CDR2 is FQNNGV. This CDR3 has 12 residues. The CDR3 here is CASSSWGHGYTF. The CDR3 nucleotides are TGTGCCAGCAGCTCCTGGGGCCATGGCTACACCTTC.

CDR3 nucleotide sequence: TGCGCCAGCAGCTTGGCCCCCGAGCGCACAGATACGCAGTATTTT. Its protein is CASSLAPERTDTQYF. The chain recombines TRBV5-1 with TRBJ2-3; D unclear. Germline values: CDR1 SGHRS, CDR2 YFSETQ. The CDR3 runs to 15 residues. Trimming took off 0 bases at V and 1 base at J, with 9 bases between the two ends. The full variable domain, completed using reference TRBV5-1 and TRBJ2-3, is KAGVTQTPRYLIKTRGQQVTLSCSPISGHRSVSWYQQTPGQGLQFLFEYFSETQRNKGNFPGRFSGRQFSNSRSEMNVSTLELGDSALYLCASSLAPERTDTQYFGPGTRLTVL.

V usage is TRBV4-2 and J usage is TRBJ2-7; possible D gene TRBD2, 5 bases. This CDR3 is 15 amino acids long. Germline CDR1 reads LGHNA; CDR2 reads YNFKEQ. The V end lost 2 bases, the J end lost 3 bases, and 14 bases lay between the germline ends. The DNA for the CDR3 is TGTGCCAGCAGCCAACAGCTAGCTTACCTCTACGAGCAGTACTTC. Translated: CASSQQLAYLYEQYF.

V usage is TRBV3-1 (or the pseudogene TRBV3-2) and J usage is TRBJ2-7; TRBD1 might be the D (5 bases). The V and J ends lost 4 bases and 9 bases respectively, with 16 bases between them. Germline V gene lookup returns CDR1 LGHDT and CDR2 YNNKEL (reference sequence). The CDR3 length is 13 residues. DNA for the CDR3: TGTGCCAGCAGCCCGACAGACCGAGTTGGGCAGTACTTC. It codes for CASSPTDRVGQYF.

The rearrangement uses TRBV6-5 and TRBJ1-4, with 7 bases fitting TRBD1. The length of the CDR3 is 14 residues. Germline-derived CDR1 and CDR2 are MNHEY and SVGAGI. Trimming at V came to 6 bases and at J to 5 bases, leaving 6 bases not matched to a gene. The CDR3 nucleotides are TGTGCCAGCAGCAATGACAGGGTAAATGAAAAACTGTTTTTT. Its translation is CASSNDRVNEKLFF.

V usage is TRBV2 and J usage is TRBJ2-1; no reliable D call. Per germline, CDR1 SNHLY and CDR2 FYNNEI. The V gene lost 2 bases and the J gene lost 4 bases, with 9 bases spanning the gap. The CDR3 covers 14 residues. CDR3 residues: CASSEFQSYNEQFF. The CDR3 DNA is TGTGCCAGCAGTGAATTCCAGTCGTACAATGAGCAGTTCTTC.

The chain joins TRBV11-2 to TRBJ2-1; 8 bases align to TRBD2. The CDR3 sequence is 15 residues long. V lost 5 bases to trimming and J lost 0 bases; unmatched junction nucleotides: 3. Germline loops: CDR1 SGHAT, CDR2 FQNNGV. The DNA for the CDR3 is TGTGCCAGCAGCGCGGGGGGCAGCTCCTACAATGAGCAGTTCTTC. Its protein product is CASSAGGSSYNEQFF.

This clone was counted between two and nine times. The CDR3 loop is CATSPRQGETQYF. CDR3 nucleotide sequence: TGTGCCACCAGCCCTCGACAGGGAGAGACCCAGTACTTC. This chain links TRBV15 with TRBJ2-5; TRBD1 matches at 7 bases. The germline CDR1 and CDR2 sequences are LNHNV and YYDKDF (reference sequence). This CDR3 comprises 13 residues. V lost 5 bases to trimming and J lost 4 bases; unmatched junction nucleotides: 4.

This clone was detected only once. The J gene is TRBJ1-1, the V gene TRBV28; D unresolved. Trimming stripped 7 bases from V and 0 bases from J, with 9 bases between. Germline loops: CDR1 MDHEN, CDR2 SYDVKM. CDR3 length: 13 residues. For the CDR3, the DNA is TGTGCCAGCATAACCTCGGTGAACACTGAAGCTTTCTTT. Translation gives CASITSVNTEAFF. Full variable domain (outside the CDR3, taken from reference TRBV28 and TRBJ1-1): DVKVTQSSRYLVKRTGEKVFLECVQDMDHENMFWYRQDPGLGLRLIYFSYDVKMKEKGDIPEGYSVSREKKERFSLILESASTNQTSMYLCASITSVNTEAFFGQGTRLTVV.